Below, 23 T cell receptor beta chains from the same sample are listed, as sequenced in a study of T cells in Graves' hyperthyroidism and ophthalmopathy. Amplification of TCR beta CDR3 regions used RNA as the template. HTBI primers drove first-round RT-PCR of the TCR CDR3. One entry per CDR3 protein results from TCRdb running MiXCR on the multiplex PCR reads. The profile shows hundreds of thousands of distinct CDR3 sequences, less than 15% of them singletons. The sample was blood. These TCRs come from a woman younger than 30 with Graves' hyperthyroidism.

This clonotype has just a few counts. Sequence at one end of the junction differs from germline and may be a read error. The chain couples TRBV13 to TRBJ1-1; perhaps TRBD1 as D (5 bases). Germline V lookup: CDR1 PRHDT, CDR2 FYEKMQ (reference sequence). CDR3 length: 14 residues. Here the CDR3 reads CASSLQGVNTEALF. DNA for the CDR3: TGTGCCAGCAGCTTACAGGGTGTGAACACTGAAGCTCTCTTT.

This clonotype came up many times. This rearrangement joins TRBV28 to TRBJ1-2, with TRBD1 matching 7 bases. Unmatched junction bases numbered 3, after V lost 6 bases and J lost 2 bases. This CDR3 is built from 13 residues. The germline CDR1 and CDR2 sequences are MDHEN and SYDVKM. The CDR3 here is CASRRDSNYGYTF. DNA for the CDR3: TGTGCCAGCAGAAGGGACAGCAACTATGGCTACACCTTC.

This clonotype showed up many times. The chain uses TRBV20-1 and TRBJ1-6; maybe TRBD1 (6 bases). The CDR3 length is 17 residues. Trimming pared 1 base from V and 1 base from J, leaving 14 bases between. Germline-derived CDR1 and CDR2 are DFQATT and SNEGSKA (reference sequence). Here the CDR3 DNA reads TGCAGTGCTAGAGTAGGGGGAGCGATGTCCTATAATTCACCCCTCCACTTT. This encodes CSARVGGAMSYNSPLHF.

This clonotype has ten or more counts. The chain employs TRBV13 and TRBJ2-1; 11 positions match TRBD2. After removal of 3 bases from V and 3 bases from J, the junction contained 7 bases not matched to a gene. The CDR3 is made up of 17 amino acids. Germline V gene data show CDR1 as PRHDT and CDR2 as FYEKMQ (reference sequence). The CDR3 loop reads CASSLGLAGGGYNEQFF. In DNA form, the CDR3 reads TGTGCCAGCAGCTTGGGCCTAGCGGGGGGCGGCTACAATGAGCAGTTCTTC. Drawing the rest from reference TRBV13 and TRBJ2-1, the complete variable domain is AAGVIQSPRHLIKEKRETATLKCYPIPRHDTVYWYQQGPGQDPQFLISFYEKMQSDKGSIPDRFSAQQFSDYHSELNMSSLELGDSALYFCASSLGLAGGGYNEQFFGPGTRLTVL.

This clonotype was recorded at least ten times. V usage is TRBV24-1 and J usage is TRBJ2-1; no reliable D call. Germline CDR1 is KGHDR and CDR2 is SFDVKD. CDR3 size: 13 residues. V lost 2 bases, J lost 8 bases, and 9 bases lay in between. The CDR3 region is CATSDYSNYEQFF. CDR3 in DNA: TGTGCCACCAGTGATTACTCTAATTATGAGCAGTTCTTC.

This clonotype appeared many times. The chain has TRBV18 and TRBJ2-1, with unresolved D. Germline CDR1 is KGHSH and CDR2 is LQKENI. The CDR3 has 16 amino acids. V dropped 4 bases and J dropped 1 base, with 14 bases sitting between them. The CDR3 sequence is CASSLEWGMSYNEQFF. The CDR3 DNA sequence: TGTGCCAGCTCACTTGAATGGGGAATGTCCTACAATGAGCAGTTCTTC.

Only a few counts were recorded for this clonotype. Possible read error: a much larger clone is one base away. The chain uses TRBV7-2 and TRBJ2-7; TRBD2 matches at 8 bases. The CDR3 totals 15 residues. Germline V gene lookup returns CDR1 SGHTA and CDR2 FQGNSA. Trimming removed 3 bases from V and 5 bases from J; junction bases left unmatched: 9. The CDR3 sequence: CASSFSVSGRNEQYF. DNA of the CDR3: TGTGCCAGCAGCTTCTCGGTAAGCGGGAGAAACGAGCAGTACTTC.

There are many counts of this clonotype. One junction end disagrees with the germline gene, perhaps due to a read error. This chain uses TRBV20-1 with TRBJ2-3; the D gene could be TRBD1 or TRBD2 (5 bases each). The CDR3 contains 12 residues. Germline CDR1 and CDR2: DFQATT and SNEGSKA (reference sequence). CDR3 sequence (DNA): TGCAGTGCTAGTGGACTCACAGGTACGCAGTATTTT. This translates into CSASGLTGTQYF.

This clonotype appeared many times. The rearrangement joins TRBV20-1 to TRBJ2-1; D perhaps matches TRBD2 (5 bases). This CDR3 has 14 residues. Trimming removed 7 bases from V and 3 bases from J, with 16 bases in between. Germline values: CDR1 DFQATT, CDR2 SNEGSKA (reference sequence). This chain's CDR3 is CSVRERNLYNEQFF. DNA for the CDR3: TGCAGTGTTAGGGAGCGGAACCTCTACAATGAGCAGTTCTTC.

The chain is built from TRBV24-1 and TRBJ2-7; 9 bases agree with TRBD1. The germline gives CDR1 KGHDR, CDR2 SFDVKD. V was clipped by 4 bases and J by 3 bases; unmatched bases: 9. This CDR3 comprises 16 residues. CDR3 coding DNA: TGTGCCACCAGTGAAGGGGGGACAGGGCAGGGCTACGAGCAGTACTTC. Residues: CATSEGGTGQGYEQYF.

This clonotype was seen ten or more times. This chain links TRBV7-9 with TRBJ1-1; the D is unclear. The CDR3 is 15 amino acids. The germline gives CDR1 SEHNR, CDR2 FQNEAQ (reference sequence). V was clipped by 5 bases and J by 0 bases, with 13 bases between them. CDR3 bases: TGTGCCAGCAGCCCGCCCCAGAGCATGAACACTGAAGCTTTCTTT. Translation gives CASSPPQSMNTEAFF.

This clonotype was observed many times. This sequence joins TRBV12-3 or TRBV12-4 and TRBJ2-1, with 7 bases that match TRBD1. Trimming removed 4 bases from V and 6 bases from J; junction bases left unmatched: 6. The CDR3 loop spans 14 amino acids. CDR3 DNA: TGTGCCAGCAGTTCTAAGACAGGGACCAATGAGCAGTTCTTC. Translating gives CASSSKTGTNEQFF.

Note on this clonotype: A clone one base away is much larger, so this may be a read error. CDR3 amino acids: CASSPGIQEGYTF. The CDR3 coding sequence is TGTGCCAGCTCACCCGGGATCCAAGAAGGCTACACCTTC. The chain has TRBV18 and TRBJ1-2; D unresolved. Germline values: CDR1 KGHSH, CDR2 LQKENI. This CDR3 is built from 13 residues. The V end was cut by 3 bases, the J end by 8 bases, with 13 bases between. The full variable domain, in which reference TRBV18 and TRBJ1-2 provide the parts outside the CDR3, is NAGVMQNPRHLVRRRGQEARLRCSPMKGHSHVYWYRQLPEEGLKFMVYLQKENIIDESGMPKERFSAEFPKEGPSILRIQQVVRGDSAAYFCASSPGIQEGYTFGSGTRLTVV.

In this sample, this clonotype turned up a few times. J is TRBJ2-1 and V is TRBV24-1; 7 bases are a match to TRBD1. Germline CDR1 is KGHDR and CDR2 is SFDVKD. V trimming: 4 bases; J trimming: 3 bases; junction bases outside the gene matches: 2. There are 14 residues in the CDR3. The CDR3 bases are TGTGCCACCAGTGAGAGACAGGGCTACAATGAGCAGTTCTTC. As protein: CATSERQGYNEQFF.

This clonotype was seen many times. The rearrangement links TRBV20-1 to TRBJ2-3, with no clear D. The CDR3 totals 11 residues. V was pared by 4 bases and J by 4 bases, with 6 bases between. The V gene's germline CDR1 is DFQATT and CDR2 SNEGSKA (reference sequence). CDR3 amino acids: CSAIRSDTQYF. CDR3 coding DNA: TGCAGTGCTATTCGGTCAGATACGCAGTATTTT.

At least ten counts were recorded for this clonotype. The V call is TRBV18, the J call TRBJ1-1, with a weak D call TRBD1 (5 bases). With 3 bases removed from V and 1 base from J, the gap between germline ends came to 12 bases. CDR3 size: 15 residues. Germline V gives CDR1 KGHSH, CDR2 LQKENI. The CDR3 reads CASSPGTGGNTEAFF. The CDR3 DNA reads TGTGCCAGCTCACCGGGAACAGGTGGGAACACTGAAGCTTTCTTT.

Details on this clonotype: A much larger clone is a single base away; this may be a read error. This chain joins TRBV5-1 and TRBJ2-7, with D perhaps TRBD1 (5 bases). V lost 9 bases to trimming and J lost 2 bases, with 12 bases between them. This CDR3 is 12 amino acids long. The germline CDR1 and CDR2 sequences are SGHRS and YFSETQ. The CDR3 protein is CANMDTPYEQYF. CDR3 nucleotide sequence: TGCGCCAACATGGACACCCCCTACGAGCAGTACTTC. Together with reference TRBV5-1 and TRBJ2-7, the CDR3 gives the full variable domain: KAGVTQTPRYLIKTRGQQVTLSCSPISGHRSVSWYQQTPGQGLQFLFEYFSETQRNKGNFPGRFSGRQFSNSRSEMNVSTLELGDSALYLCANMDTPYEQYFGPGTRLTVT.

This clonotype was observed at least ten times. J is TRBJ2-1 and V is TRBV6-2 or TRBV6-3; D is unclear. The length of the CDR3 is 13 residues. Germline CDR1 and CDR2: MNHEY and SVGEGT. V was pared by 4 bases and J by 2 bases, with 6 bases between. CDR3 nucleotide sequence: TGTGCCAGCAGTTTTGCCACCTACAATGAGCAGTTCTTC. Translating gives CASSFATYNEQFF.

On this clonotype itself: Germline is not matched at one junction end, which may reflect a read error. The CDR3 sequence is CASSPSLGLGRYDQYF. DNA of the CDR3: TGTGCCAGCTCACCGTCCCTGGGACTAGGTCGATACGACCAGTACTTC. The chain combines TRBV18 with TRBJ2-7; 8 bases agree with TRBD2. This CDR3 comprises 16 residues. Germline CDR1 is KGHSH and CDR2 is LQKENI.

The CDR3 region is CASSRLGQEFTDTQYF. CDR3 coding DNA: TGTGCCAGCTCCCGCCTGGGACAGGAGTTCACAGATACGCAGTATTTT. V is TRBV18 and J is TRBJ2-3; 8 bases agree with TRBD1. The CDR3 extends over 16 amino acids. Germline V gene data show CDR1 as KGHSH and CDR2 as LQKENI. Trimming cost V 6 bases and J 2 bases; bases outside gene matches: 10.

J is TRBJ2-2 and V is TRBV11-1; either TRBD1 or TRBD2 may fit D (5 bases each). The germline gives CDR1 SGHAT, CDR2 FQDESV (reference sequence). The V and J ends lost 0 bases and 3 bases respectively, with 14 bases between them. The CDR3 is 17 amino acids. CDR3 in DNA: TGTGCCAGCAGCTTAGCTCCGCAGGGACGGGACACCGGGGAGCTGTTTTTT. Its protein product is CASSLAPQGRDTGELFF.

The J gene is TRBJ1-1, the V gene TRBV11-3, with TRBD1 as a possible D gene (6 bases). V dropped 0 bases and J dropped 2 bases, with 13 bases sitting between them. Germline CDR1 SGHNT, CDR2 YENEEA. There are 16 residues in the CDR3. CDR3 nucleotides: TGTGCCAGCAGCTTAGAAGGACCGGGGGCAAACACTGAAGCTTTCTTT. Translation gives CASSLEGPGANTEAFF.

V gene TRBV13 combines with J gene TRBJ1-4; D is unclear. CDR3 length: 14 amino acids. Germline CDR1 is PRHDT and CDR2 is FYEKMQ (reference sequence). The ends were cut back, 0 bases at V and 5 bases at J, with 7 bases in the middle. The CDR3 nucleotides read TGTGCCAGCAGCTTAGGTCCTTCGAATGAAAAACTGTTTTTT. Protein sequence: CASSLGPSNEKLFF.